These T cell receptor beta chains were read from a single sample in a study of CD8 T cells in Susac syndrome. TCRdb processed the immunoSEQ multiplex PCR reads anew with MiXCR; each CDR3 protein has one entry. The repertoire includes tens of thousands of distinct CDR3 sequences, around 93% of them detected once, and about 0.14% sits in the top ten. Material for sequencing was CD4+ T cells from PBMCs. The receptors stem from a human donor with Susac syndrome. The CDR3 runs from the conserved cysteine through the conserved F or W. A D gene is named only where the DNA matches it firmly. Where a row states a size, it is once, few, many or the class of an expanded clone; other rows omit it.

CDR3aa: CAISERGSNSPLHF
CDR3nt: TGTGCCATCAGTGAGAGGGGGAGTAATTCACCCCTCCACTTT
v_gene: TRBV10-3
d_gene: -
abundance: -
j_gene: TRBJ1-6

CDR3aa: CSATIAYEQYF
CDR3nt: TGCAGTGCCACAATTGCCTACGAGCAGTACTTC
v_gene: TRBV20-1
d_gene: -
abundance: -
j_gene: TRBJ2-7

CDR3aa: CAWTPQGGGGGAFF
CDR3nt: TGTGCCTGGACCCCGCAGGGAGGGGGCGGGGGAGCTTTCTTT
v_gene: TRBV30
d_gene: TRBD1
abundance: -
j_gene: TRBJ1-1

CDR3aa: CASSPETGASSYNSPLHF
CDR3nt: TGTGCCAGCAGCCCAGAGACAGGGGCCAGCTCCTATAATTCACCCCTCCACTTT
v_gene: TRBV4-2
d_gene: TRBD1
abundance: -
j_gene: TRBJ1-6

CDR3aa: CASSFFGGGRNNEQFF
CDR3nt: TGTGCCAGCAGTTTTTTTGGGGGGGGCCGGAATAATGAGCAGTTCTTC
v_gene: TRBV28
d_gene: -
abundance: -
j_gene: TRBJ2-1

CDR3aa: CASSPGLASYNEQFF
CDR3nt: TGCGCCAGCAGCCCGGGACTTGCCTCCTACAATGAGCAGTTCTTC
v_gene: TRBV5-1
d_gene: -
abundance: -
j_gene: TRBJ2-1

CDR3aa: CASHLGGPEQFF
CDR3nt: TGTGCCAGTCACCTGGGGGGTCCTGAGCAGTTCTTC
v_gene: TRBV7-2
d_gene: -
abundance: few
j_gene: TRBJ2-1

CDR3aa: CASSQDQAVTEAFF
CDR3nt: TGCGCCAGCAGCCAAGATCAGGCGGTCACTGAAGCTTTCTTT
v_gene: TRBV4-1
d_gene: -
abundance: -
j_gene: TRBJ1-1

CDR3aa: CASSPTRATLRPSNYGYTF
CDR3nt: TGTGCCAGCAGCCCCACGCGGGCCACCCTCCGGCCCTCTAACTATGGCTACACCTTC
v_gene: TRBV7-2
d_gene: -
abundance: -
j_gene: TRBJ1-2

CDR3aa: CASSPSHPYEQYF
CDR3nt: TGTGCCAGCTCACCAAGCCACCCCTACGAGCAGTACTTC
v_gene: TRBV18
d_gene: -
abundance: -
j_gene: TRBJ2-7

CDR3aa: CASSPRTRPANYGYTF
CDR3nt: TGTGCCAGCAGCCCTCGGACAAGGCCAGCTAACTATGGCTACACCTTC
v_gene: TRBV7-2
d_gene: -
abundance: -
j_gene: TRBJ1-2

CDR3aa: CASSESRGNSPLHF
CDR3nt: TGCGCCAGCAGTGAGTCGAGGGGTAATTCACCCCTCCACTTT
v_gene: TRBV10-2
d_gene: -
abundance: -
j_gene: TRBJ1-6

CDR3aa: CASSFRTGAEKLFF
CDR3nt: TGTGCCAGCAGCTTTCGGACAGGGGCTGAAAAACTGTTTTTT
v_gene: TRBV7-9
d_gene: TRBD1
abundance: -
j_gene: TRBJ1-4

CDR3aa: CASREGPAQGEQYF
CDR3nt: TGTGCCAGCAGGGAAGGACCAGCTCAGGGCGAGCAGTACTTC
v_gene: TRBV6-5
d_gene: -
abundance: -
j_gene: TRBJ2-7

CDR3aa: CASSLLAGRFYEQFF
CDR3nt: TGTGCCAGCAGCTTATTGGCGGGTCGATTCTATGAGCAGTTCTTC
v_gene: TRBV11-1
d_gene: -
abundance: -
j_gene: TRBJ2-1

CDR3aa: CASSSDRGPDTQYF
CDR3nt: TGTGCCAGCAGCTCCGACAGGGGACCAGATACGCAGTATTTT
v_gene: TRBV7-2
d_gene: TRBD1
abundance: -
j_gene: TRBJ2-3

CDR3aa: CASSEGQRVTYEQYF
CDR3nt: TGTGCCAGCAGCGAAGGACAGAGAGTCACCTACGAGCAGTACTTC
v_gene: TRBV7-2
d_gene: -
abundance: -
j_gene: TRBJ2-7

CDR3aa: CSVEDRSKGGPYYEQYF
CDR3nt: TGCAGCGTTGAAGATCGAAGTAAGGGGGGACCATACTACGAGCAGTACTTC
v_gene: TRBV29-1
d_gene: -
abundance: -
j_gene: TRBJ2-7

CDR3aa: CASSRLHSYEQYF
CDR3nt: TGTGCCAGCAGCCGACTCCATTCCTACGAGCAGTACTTC
v_gene: TRBV6-5
d_gene: -
abundance: few
j_gene: TRBJ2-7

CDR3aa: CASSDDGRVNSPLHF
CDR3nt: TGTGCCAGCAGTGACGACGGAAGGGTTAATTCACCCCTCCACTTT
v_gene: TRBV2
d_gene: -
abundance: -
j_gene: TRBJ1-6

CDR3aa: CASSVNLFSEAFF
CDR3nt: TGTGCCAGCAGCGTAAATCTGTTCTCTGAAGCTTTCTTT
v_gene: TRBV9
d_gene: -
abundance: -
j_gene: TRBJ1-1

CDR3aa: CASRKGNWVSYGYTF
CDR3nt: TGTGCCAGCAGAAAGGGAAACTGGGTCTCCTATGGCTACACCTTC
v_gene: TRBV6-5
d_gene: -
abundance: -
j_gene: TRBJ1-2

CDR3aa: CASSADRAQETQYF
CDR3nt: TGTGCCAGCAGTGCGGACAGGGCCCAAGAGACCCAGTACTTC
v_gene: TRBV2
d_gene: TRBD1
abundance: -
j_gene: TRBJ2-5

CDR3aa: CASSYPPGQGRANNQPQHF
CDR3nt: TGTGCCAGCAGTTACCCCCCGGGACAGGGAAGGGCGAACAATCAGCCCCAGCATTTT
v_gene: TRBV6-2/TRBV6-3
d_gene: TRBD1
abundance: -
j_gene: TRBJ1-5

CDR3aa: CASSDLGEANYGYTF
CDR3nt: TGTGCCAGCAGTGATCTAGGCGAAGCTAACTATGGCTACACCTTC
v_gene: TRBV2
d_gene: -
abundance: -
j_gene: TRBJ1-2